This T cell receptor (beta chain) was identified in a study of cytomegalovirus exposure and HLA in healthy donors (dated 2017 in TCRdb). In the study overall: According to an earlier analysis of 587 of the donors, some 180 million T cells yielded 100 million or so unique TCR beta sequences and 276 Gb of sequence data. An early release that covered 500 to 800 HLA-typed donors contained about 300 gigabases of sequencing data and around 80 million unique TCR sequences. The genetic ancestry cluster associated with self-reported Caucasian donors included 80% to 90% of the 300 to 450 genotyped donors. The study was designed to test whether signatures of past pathogen exposure could be identified by cataloging public T cell receptors. The study profiled the T cell repertoires of 550 to 700 subjects by immunosequencing and related them to cytomegalovirus serostatus. A separate validation cohort of over a hundred different subjects was used in addition to the approximately 700-subject first cohort. To predict cytomegalovirus infection status, the study brought together high-throughput TCR immunosequencing, statistical association of individual TCRs with disease status, and machine learning. A later analysis re-analyzed previously published TCR beta repertoires from approximately 700 donors and added high-resolution HLA genotyping to study TCR occurrence patterns. Rather than using new phenotypic data, the later analysis identified candidate immune exposures from TCR beta sequences and from how often those sequences occurred across donors. An earlier analysis of about 600 of the donors used high-throughput TCR beta sequencing to judge whether each TCR beta V gene segment behaved as functional or pseudogenic. Alongside the repertoire data, information on donor age, sex, ethnicity and CMV serostatus was compiled. A later genetic analysis took genome-wide SNP genotypes for about three fifths of the roughly 670 donors and used that subset as a discovery cohort. All discovery cohort repertoires had been generated using a single sequencing platform. Both class I and class II loci were covered by HLA typing, at four-digit resolution. Typing coverage varied by locus: about 620-630 donors for A, B, C, DRB1 and DQB1; more than 500 for DQA1; more than 600 for DPA1; 450 to 480 for DPB1. A handful of DR-DQ haplotypes were handled as single units for association and clustering because linkage in the cohort was strong. Among some 400 genotyped donors of the cohort, an average of around 250,000 unique TCR beta nucleotide sequences was sequenced per donor, of which about 18% were non-productive.

The cohort was made up of hundreds of healthy bone marrow donors. Cohort members were all nominally healthy when sampled, although unrecorded immune exposures were likely present. The donor was CMV seropositive and belonged to the group of 250 to 300 seropositive cohort members. A peripheral blood sample was collected from each donor, and TCR beta sequencing was performed on peripheral blood mononuclear cells. The Qiagen DNeasy Blood Extraction Kit was used to extract genomic DNA from the blood cell samples. As for this clone: The antigen it binds to is not known. No base quality information exists; no much larger clone differs at one position.

The trim is 10 bases for V and 3 bases for J, with a gap of 18 bases between the germline ends. The germline V gene gives CDR1 as ENHRY and CDR2 as SYGVKD. Including the terminal cysteine and phenylalanine, the CDR3 comprises 14 residues. Only the CDR3 DNA stays, 42 bases, in frame from base 1. Library method: the immunoSEQ multiplex PCR assay. The multiplex PCR relied on a mix of 60 forward primers for TCR Vbeta segments and 13 reverse primers for TCR Jbeta segments. Amplification of the CDR3 region of rearranged TCR beta genes was performed with a multiplex PCR assay on genomic DNA. Amplified TCR beta libraries were sequenced as 87-base-pair reads on the Illumina HiSeq System. The authors' analysis ran thus. In a later analysis, roughly 80 million unique TCR beta chains were counted across the 650 to 700 repertoires, and around 10 million of these chains were shared by at least two donors. Raw reads were error-corrected and collapsed into unique sequences with a nearest-neighbor algorithm that merged closely related sequences to remove PCR and sequencing errors. To assign V, D and J gene segments, CDR3 sequences were aligned to IMGT reference sequences. Each retained sequence needed at least a six-nucleotide match to both a V gene segment and a J gene segment. A rearrangement counted as productive if the CDR3 had no stop codons and remained in frame with V and J, and every other rearrangement counted as non-productive. CDR3 was defined by IMGT convention, running from the second conserved V-encoded cysteine to the conserved J-encoded phenylalanine. The earlier analysis of about 620 of the donors excluded sequences that lacked an unambiguous match to a single V gene segment. An earlier analysis of several hundred of the donors called V segments functional above 56.7% productive rearrangements and segregating when the between-donor standard deviation exceeded 5%. A statistical classification framework was developed to diagnose cytomegalovirus status using the catalog of TCR beta chain sequences. In a later analysis, V and J genes were assigned by comparing TCR nucleotide sequences against IMGT/GENE-DB human TR gene sequences. A later analysis assigned CDR3 sequences and most-parsimonious VDJ recombination scenarios with the TCRdist pipeline. In a later analysis, each TCR beta chain was defined by its CDR3 amino acid sequence together with its V-gene family, and reads lacking a unique V-gene family were excluded. As a way to deal with suspected cross-contamination and a sequencing artifact, a later analysis dropped approximately 570 nucleotide sequences that were highly shared and had low generation probability. In a later analysis, a clonal expansion index was calculated for each public chain from normalized within-repertoire ranks of inferred template counts. Generation probabilities in a later analysis came from a VDJ recombination model fitted to out-of-frame rearrangements, and those results were checked against IGoR. In a later analysis, hypergeometric tests were used to score TCR-TCR, TCR-HLA and TCR-CMV co-occurrence, with a repertoire-size bias correction applied to TCR pairs. False discovery rates were estimated in a later analysis by permuting HLA or CMV assignments 20 times. In a later analysis, co-occurring TCRs were grouped with DBSCAN, and TCRdist sequence similarity was added when clustering was performed within HLA-allele-positive subsets. Repertoires with fewer than 30,000 or more than 120,000 public chains, plus five repertoires with anomalous nucleotide sharing, were excluded from co-occurrence clustering. TCRdb stores this immuneACCESS table with in-frame sequences only. Part of the clones is absent; in the studies checked, under half of the shortfall reflects unresolved V genes, and no reason is known for the rest. V and J calls plus clone size are reproduced from that table; the DNA served to infer D and trimming. The sample table holds roughly 120,000 clones, of which about four fifths were seen once. The ten largest clones represent 8.5% to 10% of the sample.

The study at large found these results: In vitro tests confirmed that a few of the cytomegalovirus-associated TCR beta chains recognize cytomegalovirus antigens. Most CMV-associated TCR beta chains appeared to be HLA-restricted in a later analysis, and the HLA associations seemed to be driven largely by CMV exposure. At a false discovery rate of 0.05, a later analysis linked under 20,000 TCR beta sequences to specific HLA alleles. The sequencing pipeline was judged likely to have produced a cluster of highly shared sequence variants as a technical artifact. The classifier was reported to diagnose cytomegalovirus status with high specificity and sensitivity in both the original cohort and the validation cohort. In an earlier analysis of approximately 590 of the donors, most TCR beta V segments appeared in productive rearrangements about 90% or about 30% of the time, broadly matching IMGT annotations. A further reported finding was that TCR beta sequences accurately predicted the HLA-A and HLA-B alleles for most subjects in the first cohort. Only TCR beta chains were sequenced in this cohort, and the absence of alpha or paired-chain data limited detectable features. In a later analysis, HLA-associated TCR beta chains were found to be more clonally expanded and to have lower generation probabilities than equally common non-associated chains. Immune exposure information for the cohort was limited to CMV serostatus. A later analysis found that TCR association rates varied across HLA loci, with DRB1 alleles showing the most associated TCRs and HLA-C alleles the fewest. Some IMGT-functional V segments, including TRBV6-2 and TRBV6-3, could not be distinguished by the 87-base-pair reads and were therefore excluded. A later analysis reported that several top co-occurrence clusters appeared linked to parvovirus B19, influenza, CMV and Epstein-Barr virus. Seventeen rarely observed V segments, including chromosome 9 orphons, were excluded from the earlier analysis of about 500 of the donors because counts were too low. A total of 164 TCR beta chains were listed by the study as associated with cytomegalovirus. Compared with the roughly 670-donor mean, donors in an Asian-associated ancestry cluster had fewer N-insertions in productive TCRs, according to a later genetic analysis. The authors suggested that the approach could potentially be generalized to other disease states and immunological phenotypes. Sequencing depth was assumed to be roughly uniform across donors in the presence/absence analyses, though that assumption may not hold. A later genetic analysis associated a missense DCLRE1C variant with V-gene and J-gene trimming of TCR beta chains, and an independent cohort replicated the association. Across donors, most TCR sequences were observed very rarely, whereas some public TCRs were present in many individuals. Linkage disequilibrium might explain the correlated functional status among segregating V segments, but an unknown experimental factor could not be excluded. Because HLA typing was unavailable for some donors at each locus, only the typed subset was used in association tests. Strong co-occurrence of HLA alleles, especially DR and DQ, made assigning TCR associations to individual alleles difficult.

Sequenced input: PBMCs. The rearrangement combines TRBV10-3 with TRBJ2-5; TRBD1 might be the D gene, on 6 matching bases. This clonotype was sampled from a female donor in good health and CMV-seropositive. The CDR3 reads CATADRTSEETQYF. The nucleotides read TGTGCCACCGCGGACAGAACTTCTGAAGAGACCCAGTACTTC.